The following is a TCR beta chain sequence with its context. The antigen is not known. Trimming removed 7 bases at V and 5 bases at J, with 17 bases between. The V gene's germline CDR1 is SEHNR and CDR2 FQNEAQ (reference sequence). There are 14 residues in the CDR3. This sample was taken from a study of blood T cells in healthy people across ages. Study results and caveats: Diversity was higher, and naive CD4+ cells more numerous, in long-lived donors than in aged donors. Nothing was known about donor CMV status, and this possibly confounded expanded clonotype changes.

A second PCR, run for about 7 to 11 cycles, used a sample-barcoded 5' primer plus a J-beta primer mix. Template switching added a 12-random-nucleotide identifier to every cDNA molecule. From the 5' RACE reads, TCRdb called clonotypes with MiXCR, one entry per CDR3 protein. The table has about 650,000 distinct CDR3 sequences, approximately 31% seen once. The clonotype comes from an elderly woman in good health. Sequencing input: blood. The chain is built from TRBV7-9 and TRBJ1-2; no clear D gene. The CDR3 sequence: CASTRGSHSYGYTF. The CDR3, as DNA: TGTGCCAGCACCCGAGGCTCTCACTCTTATGGCTACACCTTC.